This T cell receptor (beta chain) was found in a study of breast tumors, draining lymph nodes, adjacent tissues. Study results and caveats: Luminal-like breast cancer showed significantly greater tumor-nontumor repertoire similarity than basal-like breast cancer did. Tumor TCR diversity was below lymph nodes but above nontumor tissue.

V dropped 3 bases and J dropped 6 bases, with 10 bases sitting between them. Germline V gene data show CDR1 as SGHTS and CDR2 as YDEGEE. The CDR3 is made up of 13 amino acids. The lymph nodes were axillary draining lymph nodes from breast cancer patients. At least ten counts were recorded for this clonotype. What it binds is unknown. Each CDR3 protein gets one entry after TCRdb re-called the multiplex PCR reads with MiXCR. The top ten clones hold 1.1% to 1.5% of a sample with under 250,000 distinct CDR3 sequences, roughly 30% of them seen once. Material for sequencing was axillary lymph node tissue. The sequence was obtained from a female donor with breast cancer. Some clones in this sample may be carry-over from other donors' samples. The chain couples TRBV5-8 to TRBJ1-5; D remains unclear. This chain's CDR3 is CASSSDLGQPQHF. The CDR3 nucleotides read TGTGCCAGCAGCTCAGATTTGGGTCAGCCCCAGCATTTT.